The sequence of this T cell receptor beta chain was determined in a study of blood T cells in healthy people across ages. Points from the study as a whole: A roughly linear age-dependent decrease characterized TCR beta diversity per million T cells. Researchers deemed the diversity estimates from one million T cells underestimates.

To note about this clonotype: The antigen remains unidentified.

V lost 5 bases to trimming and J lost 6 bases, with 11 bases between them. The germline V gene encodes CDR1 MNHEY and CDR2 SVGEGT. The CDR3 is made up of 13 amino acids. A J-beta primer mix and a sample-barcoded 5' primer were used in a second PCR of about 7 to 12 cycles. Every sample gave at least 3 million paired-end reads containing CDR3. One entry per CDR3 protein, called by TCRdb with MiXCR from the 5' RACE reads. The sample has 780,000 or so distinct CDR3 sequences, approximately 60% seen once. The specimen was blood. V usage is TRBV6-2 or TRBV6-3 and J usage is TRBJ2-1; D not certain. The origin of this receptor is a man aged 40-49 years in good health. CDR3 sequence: CASSPTRGNEQFF. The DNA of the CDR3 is TGTGCCAGCAGTCCGACTCGTGGCAATGAGCAGTTCTTC.